This TCR beta chain was captured by sequencing in a study of shared clonotypes between healthy human individuals. Study-wide findings and caveats: Measured sharing among donors was expected to vary with sequencing depth. Approximately 4.5% was the fraction of naive CD4 clonotypes found shared across four donors.

The authors ran the assay at deep level. In the source study's methods: Filtering was not the same, since immunoSEQ gave junction-only sequences without quality scores. The repertoire was sequenced with immunoSEQ multiplex PCR; TCRdb's copy has only in-frame clones and lacks some. Clonal size and the V and J genes are those of that table, whereas D and trimming came from the DNA. The table shows over 100,000 clones, with more than 65% occurring only once. With regard to this clone: Its antigen is as yet unknown.

Trimming removed 2 bases from V and 7 bases from J; junction bases left unmatched: 10. The germline gives CDR1 MNHEY, CDR2 SMNVEV (reference sequence). The CDR3 totals 15 residues. The genes are TRBV27 and TRBJ2-5; the match to TRBD2 covers 7 bases. Sequenced material: memory CD8+ T cells sorted from blood. As for subset: CD45RO+ cells pooled with CCR7-negative TemRA cells. The sequence was collected from a woman younger than 45 in good health. CDR3 in DNA: TGTGCCAGCAGTTTAAGCGGGACCCCTGGCGGGACCCAGTACTTC. Encoded protein: CASSLSGTPGGTQYF.